This is a list of T cell receptor beta chains from one sample in a study of brain metastases from non-small cell lung cancer. Method: immunoSEQ multiplex PCR; TCRdb's copy keeps in-frame clones and lacks some. The sample carries a few thousand clones, 80% to 90% recorded once. The sequenced material came from tumor-adjacent normal tissue. Source of these receptors: a donor over 35 with non-small cell lung cancer. Each CDR3 is given with its conserved first and last residue. The D gene is left open where the match is weak. For some rows the clone size is stated as once, few or many, or as a class when expanded; others skip it.

J gene: TRBJ2-1
D gene: TRBD2
V gene: TRBV18
CDR3 length: 18
clone size: .
CDR3 DNA: TGTGCCAGCTACCCGGGGACTAGCGGGAGTAGGTCCTACAATGAGCAGTTCTTC
CDR3 protein: CASYPGTSGSRSYNEQFF

J gene: TRBJ2-3
D gene: TRBD1
V gene: TRBV28
CDR3 length: 12
clone size: once
CDR3 DNA: TGTGCCAGCAAGACAGGGAGTGAGCCCCAGTATTTT
CDR3 protein: CASKTGSEPQYF

J gene: TRBJ1-2
D gene: .
V gene: TRBV16
CDR3 length: 12
clone size: few
CDR3 DNA: TGTGCCAGCAGCCAGGGACGTAACGGCTACACCTTC
CDR3 protein: CASSQGRNGYTF

J gene: TRBJ1-1
D gene: TRBD1
V gene: TRBV7-9
CDR3 length: 13
clone size: .
CDR3 DNA: TGTGCCAGCAGCTCCTCAGGGGGTGGTGAAGCTTTCTTT
CDR3 protein: CASSSSGGGEAFF

J gene: TRBJ2-1
D gene: TRBD2
V gene: TRBV7-2
CDR3 length: 16
clone size: .
CDR3 DNA: TGTGCCAGCACCCCCGGGAGCGGGGGGACCTACAATGAACAGTTCTTC
CDR3 protein: CASTPGSGGTYNEQFF

J gene: TRBJ1-3
D gene: .
V gene: TRBV3-1/TRBV3-2
CDR3 length: 16
clone size: .
CDR3 DNA: TGTGCCAGCAGCCAAGCCCCACAGGGACTTGGAAACACCATATATTTT
CDR3 protein: CASSQAPQGLGNTIYF

J gene: TRBJ1-2
D gene: .
V gene: TRBV9
CDR3 length: 13
clone size: .
CDR3 DNA: TGTGCCAGCAGCGTAGAAGGACACCATGGCTACACCTTC
CDR3 protein: CASSVEGHHGYTF

J gene: TRBJ1-5
D gene: .
V gene: TRBV24-1
CDR3 length: 13
clone size: .
CDR3 DNA: TGTGCCACCAGTGACTTTGCGTTGTCCCCCCAGCATTTT
CDR3 protein: CATSDFALSPQHF

J gene: TRBJ1-2
D gene: .
V gene: TRBV7-9
CDR3 length: 14
clone size: .
CDR3 DNA: TGTGCCAGCAGCTTAGCGACCCCTAACTATGGCTACACTTTC
CDR3 protein: CASSLATPNYGYTF

J gene: TRBJ2-7
D gene: TRBD2
V gene: TRBV6-6
CDR3 length: 14
clone size: .
CDR3 DNA: TGTGCCAGCAGTGATCCTAGCGGGAGTTCCGAGCAGTACTTC
CDR3 protein: CASSDPSGSSEQYF

J gene: TRBJ2-5
D gene: .
V gene: TRBV7-6
CDR3 length: 13
clone size: .
CDR3 DNA: TGTGCCAGCAGCTCGAGGGGCGGGGAGACCCAGTACTTC
CDR3 protein: CASSSRGGETQYF

J gene: TRBJ2-7
D gene: .
V gene: TRBV21-1
CDR3 length: 11
clone size: .
CDR3 DNA: TGTGCCAGCAGCGCAGGGACAGGGTTGTACTTC
CDR3 protein: CASSAGTGLYF

J gene: TRBJ2-2
D gene: TRBD2
V gene: TRBV3-1/TRBV3-2
CDR3 length: 15
clone size: .
CDR3 DNA: TGTGCCAGCAGCCTAAGGGAGCGGGGCTCCGGGGAGCTGTTTTTT
CDR3 protein: CASSLRERGSGELFF

J gene: TRBJ2-7
D gene: TRBD1
V gene: TRBV7-2
CDR3 length: 14
clone size: .
CDR3 DNA: TGTGCCAGCAGCTCCGGGACAGGCACACACGAGCAGTACTTC
CDR3 protein: CASSSGTGTHEQYF

J gene: TRBJ1-2
D gene: .
V gene: TRBV6-2/TRBV6-3
CDR3 length: 13
clone size: .
CDR3 DNA: TGTGCCAGCAGTTACTTTTCCGGTTATGGCTACACCTTC
CDR3 protein: CASSYFSGYGYTF

J gene: TRBJ1-5
D gene: TRBD1
V gene: TRBV30
CDR3 length: 16
clone size: .
CDR3 DNA: TGTGCCTGGAGTCACCCGAACTTCAGGGGGCCCCAGCCCCAGCATTTT
CDR3 protein: CAWSHPNFRGPQPQHF

J gene: TRBJ2-7
D gene: .
V gene: TRBV6-5
CDR3 length: 15
clone size: .
CDR3 DNA: TGTGCCAGCAGTTACTCCCGGGCCGCCCTCTACGAGCAGTACTTC
CDR3 protein: CASSYSRAALYEQYF

J gene: TRBJ2-7
D gene: .
V gene: TRBV7-3
CDR3 length: 13
clone size: .
CDR3 DNA: TGTGCCAGCAGCTTAAAGCGCGGGGACGAGCAGTACTTC
CDR3 protein: CASSLKRGDEQYF

J gene: TRBJ1-2
D gene: TRBD1
V gene: TRBV19
CDR3 length: 15
clone size: once
CDR3 DNA: TGTGCCAGTAGCATCATCGGGACAGGCTCCGATGGCTACACCTTC
CDR3 protein: CASSIIGTGSDGYTF

J gene: TRBJ2-5
D gene: .
V gene: TRBV29-1
CDR3 length: 13
clone size: .
CDR3 DNA: TGCAGCGTTACTCTTTCGGGGGTGAAGACCCAGTACTTC
CDR3 protein: CSVTLSGVKTQYF

J gene: TRBJ2-1
D gene: .
V gene: TRBV15
CDR3 length: 17
clone size: .
CDR3 DNA: TGTGCCACCAGCTCCAGAAACGACAGGTCCTTCGGGAATGAGCAGTTCTTC
CDR3 protein: CATSSRNDRSFGNEQFF

J gene: TRBJ1-1
D gene: .
V gene: TRBV19
CDR3 length: 15
clone size: .
CDR3 DNA: TGTGCCAGTAGTATCTGGAGGGTATCGGACTCTGAAGCTTTCTTT
CDR3 protein: CASSIWRVSDSEAFF

J gene: TRBJ2-1
D gene: TRBD1
V gene: TRBV29-1
CDR3 length: 14
clone size: .
CDR3 DNA: TGCAGCGGACCGGGACAGGGATCCTACAATGAGCAGTTCTTC
CDR3 protein: CSGPGQGSYNEQFF

J gene: TRBJ2-1
D gene: TRBD2
V gene: TRBV5-1
CDR3 length: 15
clone size: .
CDR3 DNA: TGCGCCAGCAAATTGGGACTAGCGGATCACAATGAGCAGTTCTTC
CDR3 protein: CASKLGLADHNEQFF

J gene: TRBJ2-7
D gene: TRBD2
V gene: TRBV19
CDR3 length: 13
clone size: once
CDR3 DNA: TGTGCCAGTAGTACGGGAGGGCTCGACGAGCAGTACTTC
CDR3 protein: CASSTGGLDEQYF

J gene: TRBJ2-3
D gene: .
V gene: TRBV4-2
CDR3 length: 14
clone size: .
CDR3 DNA: TGTGCCAGCAGCCAAGGGAAAAGCACAGATACGCAGTATTTT
CDR3 protein: CASSQGKSTDTQYF

J gene: TRBJ1-3
D gene: TRBD1
V gene: TRBV5-6
CDR3 length: 16
clone size: .
CDR3 DNA: TGTGCCAGCAGCTTTACTCAGGGGGCGGTCGGAAACACCATATATTTT
CDR3 protein: CASSFTQGAVGNTIYF

J gene: TRBJ1-1
D gene: .
V gene: TRBV19
CDR3 length: 14
clone size: .
CDR3 DNA: TGTGCCAGTGCCAGTGGGAGGGTGAACACTGAAGCTTTCTTT
CDR3 protein: CASASGRVNTEAFF

J gene: TRBJ2-7
D gene: .
V gene: TRBV20-1
CDR3 length: 13
clone size: .
CDR3 DNA: TGCAGTGCTAGTAGCTGGGGGCGCGCCGAGCAGTACTTC
CDR3 protein: CSASSWGRAEQYF

J gene: TRBJ1-5
D gene: TRBD1
V gene: TRBV19
CDR3 length: 14
clone size: .
CDR3 DNA: TGTGCCAGTAGTATGCAGGGGGCTAGTCAGCCCCAGCATTTT
CDR3 protein: CASSMQGASQPQHF

J gene: TRBJ2-1
D gene: .
V gene: TRBV29-1
CDR3 length: 10
clone size: .
CDR3 DNA: TGCAGCGGTGCCGACAATGAGCAGTTCTTC
CDR3 protein: CSGADNEQFF

J gene: TRBJ1-1
D gene: .
V gene: TRBV28
CDR3 length: 17
clone size: once
CDR3 DNA: TGTGCCAGCAGTTTATGGGGGGAGGGACGGATGAACACTGAAGCTTTCTTT
CDR3 protein: CASSLWGEGRMNTEAFF

J gene: TRBJ2-2
D gene: .
V gene: TRBV28
CDR3 length: 16
clone size: once
CDR3 DNA: TGTGCCAGCAGTTTTATCGGGATTTCGAACACCGGGGAGCTGTTTTTT
CDR3 protein: CASSFIGISNTGELFF

J gene: TRBJ2-1
D gene: .
V gene: TRBV4-2
CDR3 length: 13
clone size: .
CDR3 DNA: TGTGCCAGCAGCCAAACTTCGGCCAATGAGCAGTTCTTC
CDR3 protein: CASSQTSANEQFF

J gene: TRBJ1-1
D gene: .
V gene: TRBV19
CDR3 length: 14
clone size: .
CDR3 DNA: TGTGCCAGTAGTATTCAGGCCATGAACACTGAAGCTTTCTTT
CDR3 protein: CASSIQAMNTEAFF

J gene: TRBJ2-1
D gene: TRBD2
V gene: TRBV7-9
CDR3 length: 16
clone size: .
CDR3 DNA: TGTGCCAGCAGTCCCTCGGGCGGGAGTGGGTACAATGAGCAGTTCTTC
CDR3 protein: CASSPSGGSGYNEQFF

J gene: TRBJ2-5
D gene: TRBD2
V gene: TRBV7-2
CDR3 length: 15
clone size: .
CDR3 DNA: TGTGCCAGCAGCCCAGATAGCGGGACCCGAGAGACCCAGTACTTC
CDR3 protein: CASSPDSGTRETQYF

J gene: TRBJ1-1
D gene: .
V gene: TRBV6-1
CDR3 length: 15
clone size: .
CDR3 DNA: TGTGCCAGCAGTGAAGGACAGGCCCAGCTCGGGGAAGCTTTCTTT
CDR3 protein: CASSEGQAQLGEAFF

J gene: TRBJ2-5
D gene: TRBD1
V gene: TRBV7-3
CDR3 length: 13
clone size: .
CDR3 DNA: TGTGCCAGCAGCTTAGGACAGGGCTATGACCAGTACTTC
CDR3 protein: CASSLGQGYDQYF

J gene: TRBJ2-5
D gene: .
V gene: TRBV5-1
CDR3 length: 16
clone size: .
CDR3 DNA: TGCGCCAGCAGCCCCGACACCCTGGGGCAGCAAGAGACCCAGTACTTC
CDR3 protein: CASSPDTLGQQETQYF

J gene: TRBJ2-1
D gene: .
V gene: TRBV7-6
CDR3 length: 14
clone size: .
CDR3 DNA: TGTGCCAGCTCACCGCTCGGGACCAACAATGAGCAGTTCTTC
CDR3 protein: CASSPLGTNNEQFF

J gene: TRBJ1-5
D gene: .
V gene: TRBV2
CDR3 length: 14
clone size: once
CDR3 DNA: TGTGCCAGCAGTGGGGGGACGCCGGGTCAGCCCCAGCATTTT
CDR3 protein: CASSGGTPGQPQHF

J gene: TRBJ2-1
D gene: .
V gene: TRBV28
CDR3 length: 14
clone size: .
CDR3 DNA: TGTGCCAGCGCGCATCTGAGCTCCTACAATGAGCAGTTCTTC
CDR3 protein: CASAHLSSYNEQFF

J gene: TRBJ2-7
D gene: .
V gene: TRBV30
CDR3 length: 15
clone size: .
CDR3 DNA: TGTGCCTGGAGTGTAGGGCAGGCGGGTACCTACGAGCAGTACTTC
CDR3 protein: CAWSVGQAGTYEQYF